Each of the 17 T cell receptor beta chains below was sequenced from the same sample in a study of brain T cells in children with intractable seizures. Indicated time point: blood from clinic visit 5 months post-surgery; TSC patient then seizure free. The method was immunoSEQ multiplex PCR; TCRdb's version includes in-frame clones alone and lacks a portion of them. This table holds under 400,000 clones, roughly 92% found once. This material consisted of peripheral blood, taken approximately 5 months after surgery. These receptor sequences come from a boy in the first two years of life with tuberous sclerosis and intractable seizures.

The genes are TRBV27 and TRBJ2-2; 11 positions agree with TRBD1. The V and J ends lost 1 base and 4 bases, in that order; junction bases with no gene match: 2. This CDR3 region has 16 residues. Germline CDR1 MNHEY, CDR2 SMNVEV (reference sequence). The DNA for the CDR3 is TGTGCCAGCAGTTTATACGGGACAGGGGGCACCGGGGAGCTGTTTTTT. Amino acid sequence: CASSLYGTGGTGELFF.

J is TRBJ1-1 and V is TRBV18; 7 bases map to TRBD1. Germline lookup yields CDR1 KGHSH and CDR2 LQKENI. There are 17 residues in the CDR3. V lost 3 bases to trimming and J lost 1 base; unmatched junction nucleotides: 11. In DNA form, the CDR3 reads TGTGCCAGCTCACCTACGAGCCCCGGGACAGCGAACACTGAAGCTTTCTTT. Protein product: CASSPTSPGTANTEAFF.

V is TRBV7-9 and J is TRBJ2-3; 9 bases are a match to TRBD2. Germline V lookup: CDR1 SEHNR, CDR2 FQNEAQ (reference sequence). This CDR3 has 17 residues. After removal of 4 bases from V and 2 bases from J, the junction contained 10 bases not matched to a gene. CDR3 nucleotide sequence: TGTGCCAGCAGCTCCCAACAGACTAGCGGACCCACAGATACGCAGTATTTT. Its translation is CASSSQQTSGPTDTQYF.

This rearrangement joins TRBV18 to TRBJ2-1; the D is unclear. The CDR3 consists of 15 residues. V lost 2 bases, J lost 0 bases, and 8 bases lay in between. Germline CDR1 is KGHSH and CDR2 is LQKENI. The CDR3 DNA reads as TGTGCCAGCTCACCAAAGGGTAGCTCCTACAATGAGCAGTTCTTC. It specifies CASSPKGSSYNEQFF.

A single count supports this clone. This chain's CDR3 is CASSVSTRYEQYF. The CDR3 DNA follows: TGTGCCAGCAGCGTGAGCACGAGATACGAGCAGTACTTC. The V gene is TRBV9, the J gene TRBJ2-7; D remains unclear. This CDR3 has 13 residues. Germline V gene lookup returns CDR1 SGDLS and CDR2 YYNGEE. V dropped 2 bases and J dropped 4 bases, with 10 bases sitting between them.

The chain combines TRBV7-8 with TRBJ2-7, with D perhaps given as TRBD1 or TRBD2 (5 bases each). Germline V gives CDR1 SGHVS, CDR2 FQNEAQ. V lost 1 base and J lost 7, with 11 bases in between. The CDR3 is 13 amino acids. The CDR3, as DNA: TGTGCCAGCAGCTTAGGTGGGGGTAGGGAGCAGTACTTC. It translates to CASSLGGGREQYF. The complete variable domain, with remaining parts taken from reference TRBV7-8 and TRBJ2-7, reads GAGVSQSPRYKVAKRGQDVALRCDPISGHVSLFWYQQALGQGPEFLTYFQNEAQLDKSGLPSDRFFAERPEGSVSTLKIQRTQQEDSAVYLCASSLGGGREQYFGPGTRLTVT.

The CDR3 nucleotides read TGCGCCAGCAGCTTGGTTACGGGATTCGGGTACGAGCAGTACTTC. It yields the protein CASSLVTGFGYEQYF. This chain uses TRBV5-1 with TRBJ2-7; a weak D match, TRBD2 (5 bases). This CDR3 has 15 amino acids. Germline V gene lookup returns CDR1 SGHRS and CDR2 YFSETQ. Trimming removed 0 bases from V and 4 bases from J, with 14 bases in between.

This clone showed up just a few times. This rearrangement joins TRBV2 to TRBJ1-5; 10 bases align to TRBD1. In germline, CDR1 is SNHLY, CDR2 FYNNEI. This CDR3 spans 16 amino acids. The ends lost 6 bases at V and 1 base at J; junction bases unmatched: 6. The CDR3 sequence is CASRPTGGASNQPQHF. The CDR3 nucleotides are TGTGCCAGCAGGCCGACAGGGGGCGCCAGCAATCAGCCCCAGCATTTT.

CDR3 amino acids: CASSPTPGPYNEQFF. The CDR3 DNA reads TGTGCCAGCAGCCCCACTCCCGGCCCCTACAATGAGCAGTTCTTC. V usage is TRBV9 and J usage is TRBJ2-1; D ambiguous. V was shortened by 4 bases and J by 2 bases, with 13 bases between the two germline ends. CDR1 SGDLS and CDR2 YYNGEE come from the germline V gene. CDR3 length equals 15 residues.

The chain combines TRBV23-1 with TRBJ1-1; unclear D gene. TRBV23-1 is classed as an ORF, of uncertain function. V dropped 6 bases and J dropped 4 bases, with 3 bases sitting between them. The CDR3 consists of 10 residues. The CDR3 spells CASRRTEAFF. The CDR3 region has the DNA TGCGCCAGCAGGCGCACTGAAGCTTTCTTT.

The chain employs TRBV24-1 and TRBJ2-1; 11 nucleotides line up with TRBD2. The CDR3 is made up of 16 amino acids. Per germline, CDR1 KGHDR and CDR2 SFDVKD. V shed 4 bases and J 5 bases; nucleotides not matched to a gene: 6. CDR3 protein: CATSDVLLAGDNEQFF. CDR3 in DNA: TGTGCCACCAGTGACGTCTTACTAGCGGGAGACAATGAGCAGTTCTTC.

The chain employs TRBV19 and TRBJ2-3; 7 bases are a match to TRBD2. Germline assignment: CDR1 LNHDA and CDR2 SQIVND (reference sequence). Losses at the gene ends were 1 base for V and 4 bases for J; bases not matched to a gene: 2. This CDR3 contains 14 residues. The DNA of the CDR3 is TGTGCCAGTAGTATAGGGGGGGGAGCAGATACGCAGTATTTT. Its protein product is CASSIGGGADTQYF.

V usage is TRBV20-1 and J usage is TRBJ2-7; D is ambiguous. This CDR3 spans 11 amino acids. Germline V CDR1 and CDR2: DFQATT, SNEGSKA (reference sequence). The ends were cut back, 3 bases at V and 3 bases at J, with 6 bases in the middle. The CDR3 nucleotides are TGCAGTGCTAGGGTTGACTACGAGCAGTACTTC. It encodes CSARVDYEQYF.

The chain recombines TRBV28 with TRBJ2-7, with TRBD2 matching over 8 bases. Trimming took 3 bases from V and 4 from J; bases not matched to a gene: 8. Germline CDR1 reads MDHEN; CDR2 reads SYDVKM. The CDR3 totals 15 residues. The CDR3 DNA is TGTGCCAGCAGTTTCCGCACGGGGGGGAGGTACGAGCAGTACTTC. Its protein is CASSFRTGGRYEQYF.

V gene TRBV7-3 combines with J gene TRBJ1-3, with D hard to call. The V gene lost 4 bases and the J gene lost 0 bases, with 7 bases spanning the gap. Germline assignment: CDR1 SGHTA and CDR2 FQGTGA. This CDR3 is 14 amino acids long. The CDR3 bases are TGTGCCAGCAGCTCAACCAACTCTGGAAACACCATATATTTT. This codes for CASSSTNSGNTIYF.

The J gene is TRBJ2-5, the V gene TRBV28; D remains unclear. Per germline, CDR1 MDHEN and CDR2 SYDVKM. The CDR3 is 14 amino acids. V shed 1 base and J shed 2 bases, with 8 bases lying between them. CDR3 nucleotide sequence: TGTGCCAGCAGTTTATTTGGCTATCAAGAGACCCAGTACTTC. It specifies CASSLFGYQETQYF.

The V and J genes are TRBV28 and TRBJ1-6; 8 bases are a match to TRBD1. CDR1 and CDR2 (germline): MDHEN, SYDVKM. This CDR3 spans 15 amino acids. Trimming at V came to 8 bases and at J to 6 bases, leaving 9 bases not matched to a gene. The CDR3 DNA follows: TGTGCCAGCTCTTTATCGACAGGGGTTAATTCACCCCTCCACTTT. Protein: CASSLSTGVNSPLHF.